Each of the 3 T cell receptor beta chains below was sequenced from the same sample in a study of T-cell memory formation after mild COVID-19. TCRdb re-called the 5' RACE reads with MiXCR, one entry per CDR3 protein. Counted here are about 340,000 distinct CDR3 sequences, more than 15% occurring once; the ten biggest clones make up around 22%. Specimen: PBMCs or a T cell subset sorted from them (not recorded which). These receptors originate from a man younger than 35 who had mild COVID-19 (a few samples of this study predate the infection). Cell type and time point are not known.

Here the CDR3 reads CASSDLARGGEQYF. The CDR3 DNA reads as TGTGCCAGCAGTGACTTGGCCCGAGGGGGCGAGCAGTACTTC. The chain joins TRBV2 to TRBJ2-7; D is perhaps TRBD1 (6 bases). Germline V gene data show CDR1 as SNHLY and CDR2 as FYNNEI. Trimming removed 3 bases at V and 6 bases at J, with 15 bases between. This CDR3 has 14 residues.

The chain combines TRBV12-3 or TRBV12-4 with TRBJ2-7; D not resolved. Trimming removed 0 bases at V and 3 bases at J, with 9 bases between. The CDR3 sequence is 14 residues long. The CDR3 DNA reads TGTGCCAGCAGTTTAGCCGACGGTCGCTACGAGCAGTACTTC. It codes for CASSLADGRYEQYF.

The V and J genes are TRBV20-1 and TRBJ2-3, with D tentatively TRBD1 (7 bases). Germline V CDR1 and CDR2: DFQATT, SNEGSKA (reference sequence). There are 15 residues in the CDR3. Trimming pared 5 bases from V and 3 bases from J, leaving 18 bases between. The CDR3: CSAGRRDRGTDTQYF. CDR3 DNA sequence: TGCAGTGCTGGCAGGAGGGACAGAGGTACAGATACGCAGTATTTT.